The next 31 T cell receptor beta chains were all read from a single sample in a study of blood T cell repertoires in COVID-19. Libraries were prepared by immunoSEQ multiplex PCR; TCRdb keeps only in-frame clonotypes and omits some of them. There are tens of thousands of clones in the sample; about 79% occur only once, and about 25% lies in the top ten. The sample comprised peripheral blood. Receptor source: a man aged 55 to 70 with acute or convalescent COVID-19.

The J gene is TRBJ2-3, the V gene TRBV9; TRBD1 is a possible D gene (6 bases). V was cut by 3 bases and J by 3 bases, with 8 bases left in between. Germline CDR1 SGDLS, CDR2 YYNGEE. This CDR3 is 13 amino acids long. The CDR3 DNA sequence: TGTGCCAGCAGCGAACAGGGAACAGATACGCAGTATTTT. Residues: CASSEQGTDTQYF.

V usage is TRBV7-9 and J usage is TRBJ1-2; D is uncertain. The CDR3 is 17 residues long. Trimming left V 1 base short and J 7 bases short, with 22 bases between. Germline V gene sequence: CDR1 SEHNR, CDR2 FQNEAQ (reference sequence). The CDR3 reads CASSLDGLKGKRGGYTF. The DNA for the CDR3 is TGTGCCAGCAGCTTAGACGGTTTGAAAGGAAAAAGAGGTGGCTACACCTTC.

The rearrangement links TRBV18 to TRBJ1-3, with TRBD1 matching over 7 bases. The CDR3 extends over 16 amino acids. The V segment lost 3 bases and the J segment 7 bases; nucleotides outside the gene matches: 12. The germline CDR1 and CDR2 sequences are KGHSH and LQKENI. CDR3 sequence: CASSPPGQAGMNTIYF. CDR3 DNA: TGTGCCAGCTCACCTCCCGGACAGGCGGGTATGAACACCATATATTTT.

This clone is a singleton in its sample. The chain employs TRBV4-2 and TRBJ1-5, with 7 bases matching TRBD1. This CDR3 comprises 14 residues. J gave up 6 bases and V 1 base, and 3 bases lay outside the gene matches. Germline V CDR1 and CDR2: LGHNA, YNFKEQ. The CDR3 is CASSQADRAQPQHF. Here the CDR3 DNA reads TGTGCCAGCAGCCAAGCCGACAGGGCTCAGCCCCAGCATTTT.

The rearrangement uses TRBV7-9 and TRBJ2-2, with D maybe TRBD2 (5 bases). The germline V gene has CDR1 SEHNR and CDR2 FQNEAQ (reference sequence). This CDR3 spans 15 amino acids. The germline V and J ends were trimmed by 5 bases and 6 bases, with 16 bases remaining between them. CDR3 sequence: CASSPSGSSAGELFF. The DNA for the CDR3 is TGTGCCAGCAGCCCCTCGGGGTCTTCAGCCGGGGAGCTGTTTTTT. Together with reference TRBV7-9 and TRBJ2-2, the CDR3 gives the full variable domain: DTGVSQNPRHKITKRGQNVTFRCDPISEHNRLYWYRQTLGQGPEFLTYFQNEAQLEKSRLLSDRFSAERPKGSFSTLEIQRTEQGDSAMYLCASSPSGSSAGELFFGEGSRLTVL.

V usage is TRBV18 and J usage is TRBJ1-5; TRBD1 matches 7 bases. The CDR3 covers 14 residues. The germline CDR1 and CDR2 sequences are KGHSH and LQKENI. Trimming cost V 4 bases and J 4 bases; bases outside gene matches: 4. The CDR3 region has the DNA TGTGCCAGCTCACAGGGACAGTCAAATCAGCCCCAGCATTTT. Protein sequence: CASSQGQSNQPQHF.

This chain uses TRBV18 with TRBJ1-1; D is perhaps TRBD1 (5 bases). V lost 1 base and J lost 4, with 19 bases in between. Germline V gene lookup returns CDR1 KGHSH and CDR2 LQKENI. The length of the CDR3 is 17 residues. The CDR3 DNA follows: TGTGCCAGCTCACCACGCGGGGGGGAATTAGGTGGCACTGAAGCTTTCTTT. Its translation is CASSPRGGELGGTEAFF.

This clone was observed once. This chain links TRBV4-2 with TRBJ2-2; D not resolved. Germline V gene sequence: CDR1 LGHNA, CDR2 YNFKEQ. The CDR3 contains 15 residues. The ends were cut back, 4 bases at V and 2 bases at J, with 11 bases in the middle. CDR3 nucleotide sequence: TGTGCCAGCAGCCTAGGAACAGTCAACACCGGGGAGCTGTTTTTT. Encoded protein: CASSLGTVNTGELFF.

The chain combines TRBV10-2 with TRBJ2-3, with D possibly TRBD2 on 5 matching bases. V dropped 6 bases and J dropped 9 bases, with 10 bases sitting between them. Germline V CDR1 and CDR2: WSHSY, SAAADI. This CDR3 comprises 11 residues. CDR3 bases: TGCGCCAGCAGACTTGGACTGACGCAGTATTTT. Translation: CASRLGLTQYF.

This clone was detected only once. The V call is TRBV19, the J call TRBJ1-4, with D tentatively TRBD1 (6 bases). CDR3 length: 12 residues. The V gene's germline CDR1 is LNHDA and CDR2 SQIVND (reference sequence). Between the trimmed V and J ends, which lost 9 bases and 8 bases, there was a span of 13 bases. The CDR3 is CASPTGLEKLFF. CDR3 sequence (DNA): TGTGCCAGCCCTACAGGGTTAGAAAAACTGTTTTTT.

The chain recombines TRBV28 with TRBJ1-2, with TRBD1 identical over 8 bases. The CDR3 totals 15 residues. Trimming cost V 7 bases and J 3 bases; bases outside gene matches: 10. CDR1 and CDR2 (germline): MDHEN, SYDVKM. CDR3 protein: CASTFPGGADYGYTF. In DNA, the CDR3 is TGTGCCAGCACCTTCCCAGGGGGCGCTGACTATGGCTACACCTTC.

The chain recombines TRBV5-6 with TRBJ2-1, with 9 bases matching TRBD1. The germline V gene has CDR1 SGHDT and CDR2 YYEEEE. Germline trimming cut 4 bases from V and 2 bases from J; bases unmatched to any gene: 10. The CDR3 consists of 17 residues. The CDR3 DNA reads TGTGCCAGCAGCCTTGACAGGGGGTCCGGGGCCTACAATGAGCAGTTCTTC. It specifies CASSLDRGSGAYNEQFF. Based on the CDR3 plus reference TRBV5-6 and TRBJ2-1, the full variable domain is DAGVTQSPTHLIKTRGQQVTLRCSPKSGHDTVSWYQQALGQGPQFIFQYYEEEERQRGNFPDRFSGHQFPNYSSELNVNALLLGDSALYLCASSLDRGSGAYNEQFFGPGTRLTVL.

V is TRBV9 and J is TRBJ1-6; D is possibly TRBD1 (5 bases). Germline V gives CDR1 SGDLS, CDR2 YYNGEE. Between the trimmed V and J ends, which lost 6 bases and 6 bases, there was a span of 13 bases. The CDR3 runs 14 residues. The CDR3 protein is CASKEGIGNSPLHF. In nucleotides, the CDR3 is TGTGCCAGCAAGGAGGGGATCGGTAATTCACCCCTCCACTTT.

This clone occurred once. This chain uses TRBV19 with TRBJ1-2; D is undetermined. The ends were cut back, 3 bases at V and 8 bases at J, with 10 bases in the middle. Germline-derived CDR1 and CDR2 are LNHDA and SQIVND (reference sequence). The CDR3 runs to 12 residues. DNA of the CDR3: TGTGCCAGTAGTATCGGGAAAGGCGGCTACACCTTC. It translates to CASSIGKGGYTF. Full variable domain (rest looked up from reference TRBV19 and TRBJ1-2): DGGITQSPKYLFRKEGQNVTLSCEQNLNHDAMYWYRQDPGQGLRLIYYSQIVNDFQKGDIAEGYSVSREKKESFPLTVTSAQKNPTAFYLCASSIGKGGYTFGSGTRLTVV.

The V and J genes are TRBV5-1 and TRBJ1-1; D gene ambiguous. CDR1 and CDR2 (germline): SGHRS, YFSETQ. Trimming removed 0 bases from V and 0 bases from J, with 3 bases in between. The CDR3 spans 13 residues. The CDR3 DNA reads TGCGCCAGCAGCTTGGTCGTGAACACTGAAGCTTTCTTT. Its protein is CASSLVVNTEAFF. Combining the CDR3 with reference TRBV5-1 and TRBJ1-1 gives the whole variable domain KAGVTQTPRYLIKTRGQQVTLSCSPISGHRSVSWYQQTPGQGLQFLFEYFSETQRNKGNFPGRFSGRQFSNSRSEMNVSTLELGDSALYLCASSLVVNTEAFFGQGTRLTVV.

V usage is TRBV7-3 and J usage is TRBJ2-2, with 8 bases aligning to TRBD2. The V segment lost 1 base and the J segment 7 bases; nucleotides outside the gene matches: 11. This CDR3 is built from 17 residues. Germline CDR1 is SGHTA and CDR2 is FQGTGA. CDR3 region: CASSLKQAGAPGGELFF. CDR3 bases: TGTGCCAGCAGCTTAAAGCAAGCGGGGGCCCCAGGCGGGGAGCTGTTTTTT. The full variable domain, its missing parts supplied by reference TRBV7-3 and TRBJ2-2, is GAGVSQTPSNKVTEKGKYVELRCDPISGHTALYWYRQSLGQGPEFLIYFQGTGAADDSGLPNDRFFAVRPEGSVSTLKIQRTERGDSAVYLCASSLKQAGAPGGELFFGEGSRLTVL.

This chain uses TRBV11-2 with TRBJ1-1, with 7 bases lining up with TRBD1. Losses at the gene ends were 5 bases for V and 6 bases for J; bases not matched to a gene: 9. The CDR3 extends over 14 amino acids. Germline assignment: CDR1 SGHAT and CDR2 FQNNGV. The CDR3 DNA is TGTGCCAGCAGCCTAAAGACAGGGATTTCTGAAGCTTTCTTT. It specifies CASSLKTGISEAFF.

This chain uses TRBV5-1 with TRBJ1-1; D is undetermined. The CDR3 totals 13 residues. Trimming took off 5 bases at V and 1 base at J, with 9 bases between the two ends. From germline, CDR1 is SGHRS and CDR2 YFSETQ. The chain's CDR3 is CASRSSQNTEAFF. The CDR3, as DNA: TGCGCCAGCAGGTCAAGCCAGAACACTGAAGCTTTCTTT.

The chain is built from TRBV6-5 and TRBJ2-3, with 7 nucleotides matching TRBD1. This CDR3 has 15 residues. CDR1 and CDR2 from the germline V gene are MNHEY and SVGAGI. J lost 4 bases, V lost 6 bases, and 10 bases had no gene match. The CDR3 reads CASRTDRRSPDTQYF. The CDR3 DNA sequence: TGTGCCAGCAGAACGGACAGGAGGTCCCCAGATACGCAGTATTTT.

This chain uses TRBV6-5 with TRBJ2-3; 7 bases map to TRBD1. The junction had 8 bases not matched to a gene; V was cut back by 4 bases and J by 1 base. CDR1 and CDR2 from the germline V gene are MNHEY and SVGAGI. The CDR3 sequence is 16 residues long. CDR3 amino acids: CASSFGQAGGTDTQYF. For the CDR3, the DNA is TGTGCCAGCAGTTTCGGACAGGCTGGGGGCACAGATACGCAGTATTTT.

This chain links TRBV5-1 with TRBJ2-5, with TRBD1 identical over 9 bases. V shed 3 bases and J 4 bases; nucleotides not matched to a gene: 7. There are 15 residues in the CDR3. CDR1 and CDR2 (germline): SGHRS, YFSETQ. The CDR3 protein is CASSSYLTGGETQYF. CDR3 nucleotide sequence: TGCGCCAGCAGCTCCTACCTGACAGGGGGAGAGACCCAGTACTTC.

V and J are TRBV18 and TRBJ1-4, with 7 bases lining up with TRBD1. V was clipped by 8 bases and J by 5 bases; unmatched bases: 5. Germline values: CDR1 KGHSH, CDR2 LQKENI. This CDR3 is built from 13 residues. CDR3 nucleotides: TGTGCCAGCATCGGGACAGCGAATGAAAAACTGTTTTTT. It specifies CASIGTANEKLFF.

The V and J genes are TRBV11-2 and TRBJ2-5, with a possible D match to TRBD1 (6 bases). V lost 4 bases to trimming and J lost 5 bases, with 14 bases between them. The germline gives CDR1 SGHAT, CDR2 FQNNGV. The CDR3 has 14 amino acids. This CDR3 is CASSSGTTPETQYF. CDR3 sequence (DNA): TGTGCCAGCAGCTCCGGGACAACACCGGAGACCCAGTACTTC.

The CDR3 DNA reads TGTGCCAGCAGCTTAGTATCGACAAATAGCAATCAGCCCCAGCATTTT. This translates into CASSLVSTNSNQPQHF. J is TRBJ1-5 and V is TRBV7-2; the D is unclear. Trimming cost V 1 base and J 0 bases, with 10 bases left between them. The CDR3 totals 16 residues. Germline V gene data show CDR1 as SGHTA and CDR2 as FQGNSA.

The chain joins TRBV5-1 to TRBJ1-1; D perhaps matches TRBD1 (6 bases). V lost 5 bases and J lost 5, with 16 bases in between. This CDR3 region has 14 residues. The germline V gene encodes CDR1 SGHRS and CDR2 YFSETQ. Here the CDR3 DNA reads TGCGCCAGCAGAAGACAGGACCAGGGTACTGAAGCTTTCTTT. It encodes CASRRQDQGTEAFF. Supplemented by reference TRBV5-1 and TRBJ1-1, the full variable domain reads KAGVTQTPRYLIKTRGQQVTLSCSPISGHRSVSWYQQTPGQGLQFLFEYFSETQRNKGNFPGRFSGRQFSNSRSEMNVSTLELGDSALYLCASRRQDQGTEAFFGQGTRLTVV.

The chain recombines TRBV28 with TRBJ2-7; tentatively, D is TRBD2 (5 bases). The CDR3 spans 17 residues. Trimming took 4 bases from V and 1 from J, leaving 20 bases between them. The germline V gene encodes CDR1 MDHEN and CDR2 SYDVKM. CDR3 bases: TGTGCCAGCAGTTCCATCTCCCCGGGGTCACGGTCCTACGAGCAGTACGTC. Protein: CASSSISPGSRSYEQYV.

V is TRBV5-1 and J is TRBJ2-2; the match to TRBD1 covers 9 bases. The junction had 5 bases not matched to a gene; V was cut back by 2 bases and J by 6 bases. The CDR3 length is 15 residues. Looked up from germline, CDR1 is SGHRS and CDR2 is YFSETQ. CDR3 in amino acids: CASSFPGQGSGELFF. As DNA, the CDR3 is TGCGCCAGCAGCTTTCCCGGACAGGGGTCCGGGGAGCTGTTTTTT.

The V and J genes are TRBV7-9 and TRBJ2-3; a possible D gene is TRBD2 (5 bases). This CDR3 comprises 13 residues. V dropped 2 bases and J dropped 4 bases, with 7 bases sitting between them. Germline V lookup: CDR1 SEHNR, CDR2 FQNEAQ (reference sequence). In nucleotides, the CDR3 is TGTGCCAGCAGCTTATACGGGGCAGATACGCAGTATTTT. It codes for CASSLYGADTQYF. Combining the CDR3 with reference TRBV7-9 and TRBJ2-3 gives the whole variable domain DTGVSQNPRHKITKRGQNVTFRCDPISEHNRLYWYRQTLGQGPEFLTYFQNEAQLEKSRLLSDRFSAERPKGSFSTLEIQRTEQGDSAMYLCASSLYGADTQYFGPGTRLTVL.

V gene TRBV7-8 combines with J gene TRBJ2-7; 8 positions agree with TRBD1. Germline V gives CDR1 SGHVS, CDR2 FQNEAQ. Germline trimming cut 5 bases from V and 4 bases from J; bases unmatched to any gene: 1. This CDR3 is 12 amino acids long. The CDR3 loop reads CASSRQGYEQYV. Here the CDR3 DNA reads TGTGCCAGCAGCCGACAGGGGTACGAGCAGTACGTC.

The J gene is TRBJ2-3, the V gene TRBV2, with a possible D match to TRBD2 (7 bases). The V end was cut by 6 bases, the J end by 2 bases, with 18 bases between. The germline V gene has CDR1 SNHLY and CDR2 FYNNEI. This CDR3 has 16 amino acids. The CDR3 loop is CASSLAQGTTTDTQYF. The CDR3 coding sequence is TGTGCCAGCAGCCTTGCCCAGGGGACTACCACAGATACGCAGTATTTT.

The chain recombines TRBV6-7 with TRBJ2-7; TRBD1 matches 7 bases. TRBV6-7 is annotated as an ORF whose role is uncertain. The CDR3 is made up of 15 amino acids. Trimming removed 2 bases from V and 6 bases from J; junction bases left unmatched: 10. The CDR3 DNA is TGTGCCAGCAGTTACCAGGGGGAGCTTCGCTCCGAGCAGTACTTC. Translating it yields CASSYQGELRSEQYF.